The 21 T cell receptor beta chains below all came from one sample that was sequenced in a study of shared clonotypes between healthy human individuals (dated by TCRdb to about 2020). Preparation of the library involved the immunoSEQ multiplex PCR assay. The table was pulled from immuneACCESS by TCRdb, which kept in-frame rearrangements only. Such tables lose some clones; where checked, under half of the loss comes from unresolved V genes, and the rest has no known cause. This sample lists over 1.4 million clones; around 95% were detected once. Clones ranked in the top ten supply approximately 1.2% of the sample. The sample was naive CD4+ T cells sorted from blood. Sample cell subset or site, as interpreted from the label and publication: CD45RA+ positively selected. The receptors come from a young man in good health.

CDR3 in amino acids: CASSVVGGLAGTGELFF. DNA of the CDR3: TGTGCCAGCAGCGTAGTAGGGGGACTAGCGGGCACCGGGGAGCTGTTTTTT. This chain connects TRBV9 to TRBJ2-2, with 12 positions matching TRBD2. The CDR3 is 17 residues long. With V trimmed by 0 bases and J by 4 bases, 4 bases remained unmatched. Germline V lookup: CDR1 SGDLS, CDR2 YYNGEE. The entire variable domain, with the rest obtained from reference TRBV9 and TRBJ2-2, is as follows: DSGVTQTPKHLITATGQRVTLRCSPRSGDLSVYWYQQSLDQGLQFLIQYYNGEERAKGNILERFSAQQFPDLHSELNLSSLELGDSALYFCASSVVGGLAGTGELFFGEGSRLTVL.

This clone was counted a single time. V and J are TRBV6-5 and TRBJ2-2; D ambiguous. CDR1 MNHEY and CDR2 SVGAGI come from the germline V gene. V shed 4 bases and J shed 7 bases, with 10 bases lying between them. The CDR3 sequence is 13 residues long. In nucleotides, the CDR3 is TGTGCCAGCAGTTCTACTCAGTACGGGGAGCTGTTTTTT. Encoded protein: CASSSTQYGELFF.

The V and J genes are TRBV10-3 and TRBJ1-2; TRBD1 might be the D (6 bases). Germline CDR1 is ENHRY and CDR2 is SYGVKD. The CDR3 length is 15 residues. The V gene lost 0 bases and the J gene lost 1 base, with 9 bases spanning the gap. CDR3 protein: CAISESGRGNYGYTF. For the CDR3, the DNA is TGTGCCATCAGTGAGTCGGGCAGGGGTAACTATGGCTACACCTTC.

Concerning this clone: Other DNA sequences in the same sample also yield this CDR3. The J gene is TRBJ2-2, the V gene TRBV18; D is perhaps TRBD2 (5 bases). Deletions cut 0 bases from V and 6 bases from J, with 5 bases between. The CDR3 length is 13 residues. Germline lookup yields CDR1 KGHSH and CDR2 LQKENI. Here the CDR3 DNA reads TGTGCCAGCTCACCACCGGGAGCCGGGGAGCTGTTTTTT. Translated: CASSPPGAGELFF.

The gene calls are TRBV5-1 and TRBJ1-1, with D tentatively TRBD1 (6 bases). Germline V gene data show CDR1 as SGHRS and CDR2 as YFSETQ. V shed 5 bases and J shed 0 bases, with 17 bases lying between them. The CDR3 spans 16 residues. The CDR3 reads CASSLKQGAMNTEAFF. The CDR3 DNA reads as TGCGCCAGCAGTTTAAAACAGGGTGCCATGAACACTGAAGCTTTCTTT. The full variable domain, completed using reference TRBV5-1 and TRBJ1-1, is KAGVTQTPRYLIKTRGQQVTLSCSPISGHRSVSWYQQTPGQGLQFLFEYFSETQRNKGNFPGRFSGRQFSNSRSEMNVSTLELGDSALYLCASSLKQGAMNTEAFFGQGTRLTVV.

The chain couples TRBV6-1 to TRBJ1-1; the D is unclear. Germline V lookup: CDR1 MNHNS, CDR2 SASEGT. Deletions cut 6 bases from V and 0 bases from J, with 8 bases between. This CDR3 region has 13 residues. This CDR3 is CASRTDMNTEAFF. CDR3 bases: TGTGCCAGCAGGACGGATATGAACACTGAAGCTTTCTTT.

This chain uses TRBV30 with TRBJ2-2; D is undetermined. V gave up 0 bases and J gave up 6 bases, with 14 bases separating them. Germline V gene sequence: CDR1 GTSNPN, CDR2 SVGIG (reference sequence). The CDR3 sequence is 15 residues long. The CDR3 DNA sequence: TGTGCCTGGAGTGTATTGCCCCCTGAGGCCGGGGAGCTGTTTTTT. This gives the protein CAWSVLPPEAGELFF.

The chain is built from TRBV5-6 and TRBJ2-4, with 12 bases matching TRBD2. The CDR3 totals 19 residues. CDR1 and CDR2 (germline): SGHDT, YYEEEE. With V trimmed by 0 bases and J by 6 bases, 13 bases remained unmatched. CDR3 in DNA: TGTGCCAGCAGCTTGGTGCTAGCGGGAGGGTGGGGGTCTTTAAACATTCAGTACTTC. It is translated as CASSLVLAGGWGSLNIQYF.

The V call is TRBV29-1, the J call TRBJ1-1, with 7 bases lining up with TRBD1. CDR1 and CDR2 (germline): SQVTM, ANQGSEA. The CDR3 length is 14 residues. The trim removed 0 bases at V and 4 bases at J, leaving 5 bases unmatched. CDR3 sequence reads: CSVEERQGGTEAFF. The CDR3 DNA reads TGCAGCGTTGAAGAAAGACAGGGCGGCACTGAAGCTTTCTTT.

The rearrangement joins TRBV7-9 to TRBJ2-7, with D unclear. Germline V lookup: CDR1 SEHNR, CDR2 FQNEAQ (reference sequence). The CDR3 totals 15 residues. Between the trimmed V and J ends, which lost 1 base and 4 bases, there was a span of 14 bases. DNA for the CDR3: TGTGCCAGCAGCTTAGGGTCATCTAAGGGATACGAGCAGTACTTC. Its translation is CASSLGSSKGYEQYF.

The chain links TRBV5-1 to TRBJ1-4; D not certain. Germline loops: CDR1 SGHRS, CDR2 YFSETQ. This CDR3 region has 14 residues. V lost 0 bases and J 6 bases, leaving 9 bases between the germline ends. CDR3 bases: TGCGCCAGCAGCTTGGAAACTGGGGATGAAAAACTGTTTTTT. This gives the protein CASSLETGDEKLFF.

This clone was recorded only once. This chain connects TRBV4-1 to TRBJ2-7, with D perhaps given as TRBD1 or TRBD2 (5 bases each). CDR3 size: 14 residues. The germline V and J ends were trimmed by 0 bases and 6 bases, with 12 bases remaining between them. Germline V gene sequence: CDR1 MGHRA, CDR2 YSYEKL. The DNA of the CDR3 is TGCGCCAGCAGCCAAGAGGGTAGAGGGGCCGAGCAGTACTTC. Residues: CASSQEGRGAEQYF.

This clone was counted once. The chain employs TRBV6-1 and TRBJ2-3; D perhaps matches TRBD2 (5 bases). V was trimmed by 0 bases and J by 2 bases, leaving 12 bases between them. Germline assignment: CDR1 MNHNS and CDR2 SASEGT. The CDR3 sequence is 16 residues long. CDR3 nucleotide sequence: TGTGCCAGCAGTGAAGCTAGGAGGCGGTCCACAGATACGCAGTATTTT. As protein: CASSEARRRSTDTQYF.

The CDR3 sequence is CASSFLTSGNEQYF. The CDR3 DNA reads as TGTGCCAGCAGCTTCCTGACTAGCGGGAACGAGCAGTACTTC. The genes are TRBV7-9 and TRBJ2-7, with TRBD2 matching over 11 bases. The V gene's germline CDR1 is SEHNR and CDR2 FQNEAQ (reference sequence). The J segment lost 5 bases and the V segment lost 3 bases, leaving 3 bases of the junction unmatched. The CDR3 contains 14 residues.

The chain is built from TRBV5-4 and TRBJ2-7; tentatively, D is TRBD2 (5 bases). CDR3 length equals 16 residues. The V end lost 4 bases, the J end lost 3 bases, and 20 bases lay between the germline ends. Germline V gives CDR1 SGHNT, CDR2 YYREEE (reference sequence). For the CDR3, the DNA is TGTGCCAGCAGCCCGGTAGTGGCCAGCGGCTACTACGAGCAGTACTTC. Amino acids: CASSPVVASGYYEQYF.

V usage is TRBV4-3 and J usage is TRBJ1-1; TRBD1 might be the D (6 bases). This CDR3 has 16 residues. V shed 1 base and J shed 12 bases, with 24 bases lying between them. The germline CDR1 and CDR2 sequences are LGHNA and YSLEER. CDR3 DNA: TGCGCCAGCAGCCAAGTCGCAGCACCGGGTGGGGGGCTAACTTTCTTT. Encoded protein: CASSQVAAPGGGLTFF.

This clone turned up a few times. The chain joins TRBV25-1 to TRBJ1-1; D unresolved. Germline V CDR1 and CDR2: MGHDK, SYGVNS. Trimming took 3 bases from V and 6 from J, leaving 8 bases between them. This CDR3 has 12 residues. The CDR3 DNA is TGTGCCAGCAGTGACTTAAAGGCTGAAGCTTTCTTT. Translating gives CASSDLKAEAFF.

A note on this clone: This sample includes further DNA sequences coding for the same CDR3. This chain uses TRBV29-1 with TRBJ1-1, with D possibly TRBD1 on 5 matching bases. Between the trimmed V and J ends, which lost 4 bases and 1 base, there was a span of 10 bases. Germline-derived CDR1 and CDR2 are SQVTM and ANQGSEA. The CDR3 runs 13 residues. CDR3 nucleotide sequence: TGCAGCGTTGGGGGACGGTCGAACACTGAAGCTTTCTTT. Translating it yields CSVGGRSNTEAFF.

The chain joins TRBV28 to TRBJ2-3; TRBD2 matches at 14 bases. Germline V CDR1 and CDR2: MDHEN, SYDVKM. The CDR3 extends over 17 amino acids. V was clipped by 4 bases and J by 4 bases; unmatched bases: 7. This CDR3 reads CASSYHRLAGGPDTQYF. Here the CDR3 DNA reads TGTGCCAGCAGTTATCACCGACTAGCGGGAGGGCCAGATACGCAGTATTTT.

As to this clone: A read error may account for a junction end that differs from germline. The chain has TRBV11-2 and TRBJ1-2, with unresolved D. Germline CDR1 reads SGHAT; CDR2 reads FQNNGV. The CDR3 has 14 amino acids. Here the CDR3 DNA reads TGTGCCAGCAGCTTAGATATAAAGGCGGACGGATTGGTCTTC. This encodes CASSLDIKADGLVF.

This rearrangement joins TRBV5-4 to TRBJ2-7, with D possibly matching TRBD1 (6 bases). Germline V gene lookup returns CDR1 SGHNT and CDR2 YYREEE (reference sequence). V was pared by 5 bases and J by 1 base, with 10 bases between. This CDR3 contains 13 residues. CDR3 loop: CASRQGRSYEQYF. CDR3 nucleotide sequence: TGTGCCAGCAGACAGGGCAGGTCCTACGAGCAGTACTTC.